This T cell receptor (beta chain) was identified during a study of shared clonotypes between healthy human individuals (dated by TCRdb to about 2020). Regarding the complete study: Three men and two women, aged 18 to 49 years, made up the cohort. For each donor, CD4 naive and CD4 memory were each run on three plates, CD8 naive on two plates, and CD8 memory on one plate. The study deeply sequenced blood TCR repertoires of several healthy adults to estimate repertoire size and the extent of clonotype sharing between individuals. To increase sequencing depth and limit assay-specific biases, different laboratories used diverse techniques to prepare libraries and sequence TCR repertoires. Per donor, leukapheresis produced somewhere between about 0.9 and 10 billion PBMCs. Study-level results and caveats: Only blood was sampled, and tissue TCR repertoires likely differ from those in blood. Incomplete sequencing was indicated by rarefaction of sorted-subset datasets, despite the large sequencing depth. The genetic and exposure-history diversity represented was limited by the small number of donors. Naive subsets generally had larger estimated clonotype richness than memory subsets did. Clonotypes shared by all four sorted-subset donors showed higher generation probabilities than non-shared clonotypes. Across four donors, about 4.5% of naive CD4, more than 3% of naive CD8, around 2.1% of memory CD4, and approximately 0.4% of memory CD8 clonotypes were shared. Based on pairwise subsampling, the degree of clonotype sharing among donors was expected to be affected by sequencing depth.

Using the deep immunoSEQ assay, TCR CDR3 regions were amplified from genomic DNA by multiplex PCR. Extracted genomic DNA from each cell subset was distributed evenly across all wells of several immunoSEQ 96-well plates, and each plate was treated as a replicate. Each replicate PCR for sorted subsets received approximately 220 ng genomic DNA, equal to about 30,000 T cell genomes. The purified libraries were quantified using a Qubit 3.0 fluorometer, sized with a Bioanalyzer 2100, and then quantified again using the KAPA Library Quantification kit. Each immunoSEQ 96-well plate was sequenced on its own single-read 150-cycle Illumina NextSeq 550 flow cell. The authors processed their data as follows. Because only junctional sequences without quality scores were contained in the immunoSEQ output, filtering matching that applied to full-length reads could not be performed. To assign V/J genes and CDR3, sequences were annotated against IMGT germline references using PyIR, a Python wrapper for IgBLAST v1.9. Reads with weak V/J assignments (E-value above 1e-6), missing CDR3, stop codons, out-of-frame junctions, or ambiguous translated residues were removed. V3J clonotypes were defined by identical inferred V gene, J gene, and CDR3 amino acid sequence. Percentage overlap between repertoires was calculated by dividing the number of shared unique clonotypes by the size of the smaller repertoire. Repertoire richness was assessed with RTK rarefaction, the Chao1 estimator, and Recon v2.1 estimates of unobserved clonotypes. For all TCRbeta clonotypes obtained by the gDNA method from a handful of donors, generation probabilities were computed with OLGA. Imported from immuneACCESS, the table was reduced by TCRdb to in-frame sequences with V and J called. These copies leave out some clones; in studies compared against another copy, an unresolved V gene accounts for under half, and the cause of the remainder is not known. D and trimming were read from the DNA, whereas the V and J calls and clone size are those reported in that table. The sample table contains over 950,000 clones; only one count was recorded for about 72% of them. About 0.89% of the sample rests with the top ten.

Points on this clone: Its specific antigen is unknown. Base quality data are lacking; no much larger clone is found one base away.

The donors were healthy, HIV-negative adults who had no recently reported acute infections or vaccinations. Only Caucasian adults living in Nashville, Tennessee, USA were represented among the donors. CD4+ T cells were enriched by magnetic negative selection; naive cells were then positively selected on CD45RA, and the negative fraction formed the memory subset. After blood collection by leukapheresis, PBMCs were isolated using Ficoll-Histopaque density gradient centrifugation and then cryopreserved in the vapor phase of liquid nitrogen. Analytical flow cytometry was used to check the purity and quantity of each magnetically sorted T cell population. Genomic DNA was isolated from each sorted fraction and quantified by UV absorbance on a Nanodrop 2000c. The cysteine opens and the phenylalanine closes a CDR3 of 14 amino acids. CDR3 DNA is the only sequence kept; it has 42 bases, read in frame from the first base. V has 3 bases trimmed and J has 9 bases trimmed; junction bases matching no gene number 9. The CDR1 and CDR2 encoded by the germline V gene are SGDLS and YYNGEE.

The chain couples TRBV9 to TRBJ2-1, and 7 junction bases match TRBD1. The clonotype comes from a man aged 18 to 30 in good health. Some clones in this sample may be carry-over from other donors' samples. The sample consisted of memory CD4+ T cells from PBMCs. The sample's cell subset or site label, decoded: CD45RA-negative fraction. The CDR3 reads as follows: CASSASSGGGEQFF. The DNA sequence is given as TGTGCCAGCAGCGCCTCCTCAGGGGGTGGTGAGCAGTTCTTC.